A selection of T cell receptor beta chains follows, all from one sample in a study of cytomegalovirus exposure and HLA in healthy donors. Assay used: immunoSEQ multiplex PCR; TCRdb lists only in-frame clones, some missing. The profile shows more than 95,000 clones, 75% to 80% of them singletons. Material for sequencing was PBMCs. These receptors were obtained from a man aged 55 to 70 in good health and CMV-seropositive. The CDR3 runs from the conserved cysteine through the conserved F or W. Fields, in order: V gene, clone size, D gene, J gene, CDR3 length, CDR3 protein, CDR3 DNA. A D gene is named only where the DNA matches it firmly. Only some rows state a clone size, as once, few, many or a class for expanded clones.

v_call: TRBV2
clone_size: -
d_call: -
j_call: TRBJ2-3
cdr3_length: 12
cdr3_aa: CASGGLTDTQYF
cdr3_nt: TGTGCCAGCGGAGGCCTAACAGATACGCAGTATTTT

v_call: TRBV5-6
clone_size: -
d_call: TRBD1
j_call: TRBJ1-2
cdr3_length: 15
cdr3_aa: CASSADRGPHYGYTF
cdr3_nt: TGTGCCAGCAGCGCCGACAGGGGGCCACACTATGGCTACACCTTC

v_call: TRBV18
clone_size: -
d_call: TRBD1
j_call: TRBJ2-1
cdr3_length: 15
cdr3_aa: CASSRRDRSYNEQFF
cdr3_nt: TGTGCCAGCTCCCGCCGGGACAGGTCCTACAATGAGCAGTTCTTC

v_call: TRBV7-9
clone_size: -
d_call: TRBD2
j_call: TRBJ2-7
cdr3_length: 14
cdr3_aa: CASSLGLAEYEQYF
cdr3_nt: TGTGCCAGCAGCCTGGGACTAGCGGAATACGAGCAGTACTTC

v_call: TRBV5-1
clone_size: -
d_call: -
j_call: TRBJ1-1
cdr3_length: 13
cdr3_aa: CASSKEGNTEAFF
cdr3_nt: TGCGCCAGCAGTAAGGAGGGGAACACTGAAGCTTTCTTT

v_call: TRBV6-5
clone_size: -
d_call: -
j_call: TRBJ2-7
cdr3_length: 14
cdr3_aa: CASSYSTGNYEQYF
cdr3_nt: TGTGCCAGCAGTTACTCGACAGGAAACTACGAGCAGTACTTC

v_call: TRBV6-1
clone_size: few
d_call: -
j_call: TRBJ1-4
cdr3_length: 14
cdr3_aa: CASSEAQKSGKLFF
cdr3_nt: TGTGCCAGCAGTGAAGCGCAGAAGAGCGGAAAACTGTTTTTT

v_call: TRBV6-6
clone_size: once
d_call: TRBD2
j_call: TRBJ2-5
cdr3_length: 13
cdr3_aa: CASVTSGGETQYF
cdr3_nt: TGTGCCAGCGTAACTAGCGGGGGCGAGACCCAGTACTTC

v_call: TRBV6-1
clone_size: -
d_call: TRBD1
j_call: TRBJ2-1
cdr3_length: 13
cdr3_aa: CASRQGAWGEQFF
cdr3_nt: TGTGCCAGCAGACAGGGGGCTTGGGGTGAGCAGTTCTTC

v_call: TRBV19
clone_size: -
d_call: -
j_call: TRBJ2-3
cdr3_length: 18
cdr3_aa: CASTSVPGQGLGADTQYF
cdr3_nt: -

v_call: TRBV7-2
clone_size: -
d_call: -
j_call: TRBJ2-3
cdr3_length: 11
cdr3_aa: CASSLGLRKYF
cdr3_nt: TGTGCCAGCAGCTTGGGCCTGAGAAAGTATTTT

v_call: TRBV9
clone_size: -
d_call: TRBD1
j_call: TRBJ1-1
cdr3_length: 15
cdr3_aa: CASSVRTGGNTEAFF
cdr3_nt: TGTGCCAGCAGCGTTCGGACAGGGGGGAACACTGAAGCTTTCTTT

v_call: TRBV10-3
clone_size: -
d_call: TRBD1
j_call: TRBJ2-1
cdr3_length: 13
cdr3_aa: CAIRGTGVNEQFF
cdr3_nt: TGTGCCATTCGCGGGACAGGGGTCAATGAGCAGTTCTTC

v_call: TRBV19
clone_size: -
d_call: -
j_call: TRBJ2-3
cdr3_length: 14
cdr3_aa: CASSGLARADTQYF
cdr3_nt: TGTGCCAGTAGTGGTCTGGCGAGGGCAGATACGCAGTATTTT

v_call: TRBV18
clone_size: -
d_call: -
j_call: TRBJ2-1
cdr3_length: 14
cdr3_aa: CASSPAGTYNEQFF
cdr3_nt: TGTGCCAGCTCACCTGCGGGGACTTACAATGAGCAGTTCTTC

v_call: TRBV29-1
clone_size: once
d_call: TRBD2
j_call: TRBJ2-3
cdr3_length: 16
cdr3_aa: CSVEDLQRGGTDTQYF
cdr3_nt: TGCAGCGTTGAAGATCTGCAGCGGGGGGGCACAGATACGCAGTATTTT

v_call: TRBV7-3
clone_size: -
d_call: -
j_call: TRBJ2-2
cdr3_length: 14
cdr3_aa: CASRQTMNTGELFF
cdr3_nt: TGTGCCAGCAGACAGACTATGAACACCGGGGAGCTGTTTTTT

v_call: TRBV19
clone_size: -
d_call: -
j_call: TRBJ2-3
cdr3_length: 16
cdr3_aa: CASSILQGRGTDTQYF
cdr3_nt: TGTGCCAGTAGTATTCTGCAGGGGAGGGGCACAGATACGCAGTATTTT

v_call: TRBV10-3
clone_size: -
d_call: -
j_call: TRBJ2-2
cdr3_length: 14
cdr3_aa: CAIKTASNTGELFF
cdr3_nt: TGTGCCATTAAGACAGCGTCGAACACCGGGGAGCTGTTTTTT

v_call: TRBV5-4
clone_size: -
d_call: TRBD2
j_call: TRBJ2-7
cdr3_length: 15
cdr3_aa: CASSEATSGGYEQYF
cdr3_nt: TGTGCCAGCTCCGAAGCCACTAGCGGGGGCTACGAGCAGTACTTC

v_call: TRBV27
clone_size: -
d_call: TRBD1
j_call: TRBJ2-1
cdr3_length: 17
cdr3_aa: CASSLEYRDRGMNEQFF
cdr3_nt: TGTGCCAGCAGCCTAGAGTACCGGGACAGGGGGATGAATGAGCAGTTCTTC

v_call: TRBV2
clone_size: -
d_call: TRBD1
j_call: TRBJ1-1
cdr3_length: 14
cdr3_aa: CASTGTVMNTEAFF
cdr3_nt: TGTGCCAGCACCGGGACAGTCATGAACACTGAAGCTTTCTTT

v_call: TRBV30
clone_size: -
d_call: TRBD1
j_call: TRBJ1-5
cdr3_length: 15
cdr3_aa: CAWGGRQGFGQPQHF
cdr3_nt: TGTGCCTGGGGGGGCCGACAGGGTTTCGGACAGCCCCAGCATTTT

v_call: TRBV6-5
clone_size: -
d_call: TRBD1
j_call: TRBJ2-5
cdr3_length: 15
cdr3_aa: CASRQEDRGLETQYF
cdr3_nt: TGTGCCAGCAGGCAGGAAGACAGGGGATTAGAGACCCAGTACTTC

v_call: TRBV7-2
clone_size: few
d_call: -
j_call: TRBJ2-2
cdr3_length: 16
cdr3_aa: CASSRELPRGTGELFF
cdr3_nt: TGTGCCAGCAGCCGCGAATTACCTAGGGGCACCGGGGAGCTGTTTTTT

v_call: TRBV20-1
clone_size: few
d_call: -
j_call: TRBJ2-5
cdr3_length: 11
cdr3_aa: CSANSQETQYF
cdr3_nt: TGCAGTGCTAACTCACAAGAGACCCAGTACTTC

v_call: TRBV12-5
clone_size: -
d_call: TRBD1
j_call: TRBJ1-4
cdr3_length: 17
cdr3_aa: CASGSYPPGQINEKLFF
cdr3_nt: TGTGCTAGTGGTTCCTATCCTCCGGGACAGATTAATGAAAAACTGTTTTTT

v_call: TRBV25-1
clone_size: -
d_call: -
j_call: TRBJ2-1
cdr3_length: 14
cdr3_aa: CASSDAGKRNEQFF
cdr3_nt: TGTGCCAGCAGTGATGCGGGAAAGAGGAATGAGCAGTTCTTC

v_call: TRBV5-5
clone_size: -
d_call: -
j_call: TRBJ1-4
cdr3_length: 13
cdr3_aa: CASSLVGDEKLFF
cdr3_nt: TGTGCCAGCAGCTTGGTAGGAGATGAAAAACTGTTTTTT